This T cell receptor (beta chain) is drawn from a study of blood T cell repertoires in COVID-19. Across the whole study: Acute and convalescent COVID-19 specimens originated in the United States, Italy and Spain. The cDNA or gDNA used as material had been derived from T cells, B-cell-depleted T cells, or PBMCs.

As concerns this clone: One end of the junction varies from germline; a read error may be responsible.

Original processing methods: Reference gene primer amplification gave estimated nucleated cell counts. Clones were read by immunoSEQ multiplex PCR, and TCRdb kept only the in-frame ones, dropping some. From that table come the V and J calls and clone size; the DNA was used to work out D and trimming. The data show around 130,000 clones, approximately 85% seen once. Sample: peripheral blood. The receptor was isolated from a human donor in a cohort sampled during active COVID-19.

The CDR3 region is CASSLAGTGLHEQFF. In DNA, the CDR3 is TGTGCCAGCAGCCTAGCGGGGACAGGGCTTCATGAGCAGTTCTTC. The chain combines TRBV7-2 with TRBJ2-1; D possibly uses TRBD1 or TRBD2 (9 bases each). Germline assignment: CDR1 SGHTA and CDR2 FQGNSA. There are 15 residues in the CDR3.